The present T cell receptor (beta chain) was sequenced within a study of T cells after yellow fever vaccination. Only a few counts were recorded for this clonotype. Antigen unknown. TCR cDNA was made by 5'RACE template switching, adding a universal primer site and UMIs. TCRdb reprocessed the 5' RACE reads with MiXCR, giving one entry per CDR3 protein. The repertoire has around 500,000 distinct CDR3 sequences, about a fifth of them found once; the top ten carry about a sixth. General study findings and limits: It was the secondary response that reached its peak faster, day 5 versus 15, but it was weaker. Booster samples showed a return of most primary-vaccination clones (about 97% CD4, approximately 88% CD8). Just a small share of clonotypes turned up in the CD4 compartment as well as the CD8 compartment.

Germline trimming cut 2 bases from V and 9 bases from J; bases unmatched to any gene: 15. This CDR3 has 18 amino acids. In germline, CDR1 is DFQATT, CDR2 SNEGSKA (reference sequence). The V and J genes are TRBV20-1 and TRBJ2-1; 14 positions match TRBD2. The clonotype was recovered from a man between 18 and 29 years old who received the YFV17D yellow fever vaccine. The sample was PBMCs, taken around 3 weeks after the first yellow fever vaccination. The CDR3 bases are TGCAGTGCTAGAAGGCCCTCGACTAGCGGGGGGGCCTCGGTTGAGCAGTTCTTC. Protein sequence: CSARRPSTSGGASVEQFF.